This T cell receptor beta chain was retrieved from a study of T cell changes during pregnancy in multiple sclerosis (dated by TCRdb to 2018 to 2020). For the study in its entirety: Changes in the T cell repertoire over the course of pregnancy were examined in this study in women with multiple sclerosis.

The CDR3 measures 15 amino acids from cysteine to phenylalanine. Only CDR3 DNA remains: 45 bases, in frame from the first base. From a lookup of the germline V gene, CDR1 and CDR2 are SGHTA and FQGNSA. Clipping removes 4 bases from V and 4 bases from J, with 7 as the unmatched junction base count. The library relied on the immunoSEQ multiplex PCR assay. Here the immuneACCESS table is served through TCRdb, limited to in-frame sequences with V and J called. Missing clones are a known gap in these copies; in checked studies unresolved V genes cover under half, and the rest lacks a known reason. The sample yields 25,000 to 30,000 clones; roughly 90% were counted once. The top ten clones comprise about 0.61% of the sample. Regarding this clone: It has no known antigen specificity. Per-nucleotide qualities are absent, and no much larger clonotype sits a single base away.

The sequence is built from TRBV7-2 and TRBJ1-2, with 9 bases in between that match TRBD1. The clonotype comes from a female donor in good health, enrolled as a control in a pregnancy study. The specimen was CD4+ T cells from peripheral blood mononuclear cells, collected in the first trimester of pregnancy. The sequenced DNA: TGTGCCAGCAGCTCACAGGGGGCTGTGGGCTATGGCTACACCTTC. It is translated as CASSSQGAVGYGYTF. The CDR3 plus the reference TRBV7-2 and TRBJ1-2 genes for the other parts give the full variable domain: GAGVSQSPSNKVTEKGKDVELRCDPISGHTALYWYRQSLGQGLEFLIYFQGNSAPDKSGLPSDRFSAERTGGSVSTLTIQRTQQEDSAVYLCASSSQGAVGYGYTFGSGTRLTVV.